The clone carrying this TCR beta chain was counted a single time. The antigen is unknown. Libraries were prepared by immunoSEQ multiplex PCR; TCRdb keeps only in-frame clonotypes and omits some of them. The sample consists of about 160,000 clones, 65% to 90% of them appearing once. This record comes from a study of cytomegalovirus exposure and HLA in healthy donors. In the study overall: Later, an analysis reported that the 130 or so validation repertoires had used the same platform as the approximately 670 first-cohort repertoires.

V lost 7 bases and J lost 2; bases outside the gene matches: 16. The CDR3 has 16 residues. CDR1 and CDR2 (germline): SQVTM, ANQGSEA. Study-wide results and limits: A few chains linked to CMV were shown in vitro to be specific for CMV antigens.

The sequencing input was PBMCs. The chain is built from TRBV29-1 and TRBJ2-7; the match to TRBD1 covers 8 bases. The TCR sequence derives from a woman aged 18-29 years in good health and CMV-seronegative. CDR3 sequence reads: CSAAIPRTGMTYEQYF. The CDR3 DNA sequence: TGCAGCGCTGCCATTCCTCGGACAGGGATGACCTACGAGCAGTACTTC.